The clone carrying this T cell receptor (beta chain) showed up just a few times. Antigen specificity is unknown. TCRdb processed the 5' RACE reads anew with MiXCR; each CDR3 protein has one entry. Seen here are about 320,000 distinct CDR3 sequences, approximately 4% observed once, and the top ten hold approximately 19%. This sample stems from a study of T cells after yellow fever vaccination. Whole-study results and caveats: FACS-sorted repertoires might harbor abundant contaminating clonotypes from the bulk population. A minor fraction of clonotypes spanned both CD4 and CD8 compartments.

Germline CDR1 DFQATT, CDR2 SNEGSKA (reference sequence). With 0 bases removed from V and 8 bases from J, the gap between germline ends came to 16 bases. The CDR3 runs 14 residues. This sequence originates from a man between 18 and 29 years old who received the YFV17D yellow fever vaccine. The chain links TRBV20-1 to TRBJ1-2; a weak D match, TRBD1 (6 bases). This material consisted of PBMCs, taken 15 days after the yellow fever booster vaccination. The chain's CDR3 is CSARDQGGPRGYTF. The CDR3 region has the DNA TGCAGTGCTAGAGATCAAGGGGGTCCGCGGGGCTACACCTTC.